This TCR beta chain was sequenced for a study of CD8 T cells in ankylosing spondylitis. The study, taken as a whole, reports: A motif in TCR beta, a set of under ten highly homologous variants, appeared characteristic of ankylosing spondylitis blood. Disease-linked clones reportedly concentrated significantly in matched ankylosing spondylitis synovial fluid. Disease-linked clones, CD8+, were relatively rare in peripheral blood.

Each TCR beta library was made by quantitative 5'-RACE that incorporated molecular barcodes. Each CDR3 protein is one row after TCRdb ran MiXCR on the 5' RACE reads. Altogether about 150,000 distinct CDR3 sequences are present, roughly 44% being singletons, with the ten largest covering around 15%. Only a few counts were recorded for this clonotype. The antigen remains undetermined. The CDR3 contains 15 residues. From germline, CDR1 is MDHEN and CDR2 SYDVKM. The V end was cut by 4 bases, the J end by 0 bases, with 10 bases between. Sequenced input: synovial fluid, either unsorted or a sorted T cell fraction (not recorded which). The chain recombines TRBV28 with TRBJ2-1, with D unresolved. The clonotype comes from a male donor with ankylosing spondylitis. Here the CDR3 DNA reads TGTGCCAGCAGTTCGGGTCTGCACTCCTACAATGAGCAGTTCTTC. Translating gives CASSSGLHSYNEQFF.